The sequence of this T cell receptor beta chain was determined in a study of T cell responses to AZD1222 COVID-19 vaccine. Study-level background: Pooled samples include second doses given at about 4 or 12 weeks.

Profiling relied on immunoSEQ multiplex PCR, and the TCRdb table lists in-frame clones only, not all of them. The table includes just under 95,000 clones, 86% detected once. Remarks on this clone: Its antigen is still unknown.

V dropped 3 bases and J dropped 4 bases, with 6 bases sitting between them. Germline CDR1 is KGHSH and CDR2 is LQKENI. The CDR3 spans 13 residues. Overall study findings and caveats: Unmutated variant regions are reportedly targeted by nearly half of spike-specific TCRs.

The clonotype originates from an adult in good health. Sequenced material: peripheral blood, taken on day 0 of AZD1222 vaccination. The J gene is TRBJ1-4, the V gene TRBV18; D gene ambiguous. This chain's CDR3 is CASSPSNNEKLFF. DNA of the CDR3: TGTGCCAGCTCACCGTCGAATAATGAAAAACTGTTTTTT.